These 9 T cell receptor beta chains were all obtained from the same sample, sequenced in a study of control samples from healthy donors and cancer patients. Sequencing was performed with immunoSEQ multiplex PCR; in TCRdb, only in-frame clones are kept and a portion is missing. The repertoire has 130,000 to 150,000 clones, roughly 93% of them found once; the top ten carry more than 5%. Material: blood. These receptors originate from a man aged 18 to 35 in good health.

The genes are TRBV6-1 and TRBJ1-5, with unresolved D. The CDR3 loop spans 15 amino acids. V lost 2 bases to trimming and J lost 4 bases, with 12 bases between them. CDR1 and CDR2 from the germline V gene are MNHNS and SASEGT. This chain's CDR3 is CASSELSASNQPQHF. CDR3 sequence (DNA): TGTGCCAGCAGTGAACTCTCCGCGTCGAATCAGCCCCAGCATTTT.

This chain links TRBV4-3 with TRBJ1-4; D possibly corresponds to TRBD1 (5 bases). From germline, CDR1 is LGHNA and CDR2 YSLEER. Trimming cost V 4 bases and J 3 bases, with 15 bases left between them. The CDR3 contains 16 residues. CDR3 in DNA: TGCGCCAGCAGCCGGGGAGAGGGGAGTGCTAATGAAAAACTGTTTTTT. Translating gives CASSRGEGSANEKLFF.

This chain links TRBV5-5 with TRBJ2-7, with 9 nucleotides matching TRBD2. Trimming at V came to 0 bases and at J to 1 base, leaving 8 bases not matched to a gene. CDR3 length equals 17 residues. Germline V gene data show CDR1 as SGHKS and CDR2 as YYEKEE (reference sequence). The DNA of the CDR3 is TGTGCCAGCAGCTTGGCCCCGGAGCGGGGGGCATCCTACGAGCAGTACTTC. This sequence encodes CASSLAPERGASYEQYF.

The chain is built from TRBV5-8 and TRBJ1-1; D is unclear. Germline CDR1 reads SGHTS; CDR2 reads YDEGEE. Trimming took 4 bases from V and 0 from J, leaving 7 bases between them. CDR3 size: 13 residues. This CDR3 is CASSPYVNTEAFF. CDR3 nucleotides: TGTGCCAGCAGCCCCTACGTGAACACTGAAGCTTTCTTT.

The CDR3 nucleotides read TGCGCCAGCAGTGATGTAGGTGAAAAACTGTTTTTT. This sequence encodes CASSDVGEKLFF. V is TRBV10-1 and J is TRBJ1-4; unclear D gene. V was clipped by 3 bases and J by 7 bases, with 6 bases between them. Germline V gives CDR1 WNHNN, CDR2 SYGVQD (reference sequence). The CDR3 sequence is 12 residues long.

The chain links TRBV30 to TRBJ1-3; D is unclear. CDR3 length: 13 amino acids. Trimming removed 1 base at V and 1 base at J, with 5 bases between. The germline V gene has CDR1 GTSNPN and CDR2 SVGIG (reference sequence). CDR3 region: CAWSAGSGNTIYF. CDR3 sequence (DNA): TGTGCCTGGAGTGCAGGATCTGGAAACACCATATATTTT. The whole variable domain, remainder taken from reference TRBV30 and TRBJ1-3, is SQTIHQWPATLVQPVGSPLSLECTVEGTSNPNLYWYRQAAGRGLQLLFYSVGIGQISSEVPQNLSASRPQDRQFILSSKKLLLSDSGFYLCAWSAGSGNTIYFGEGSWLTVV.

V and J are TRBV30 and TRBJ2-7; the D is unclear. The CDR3 totals 11 residues. The germline V and J ends were trimmed by 3 bases and 4 bases, with 7 bases remaining between them. Germline values: CDR1 GTSNPN, CDR2 SVGIG (reference sequence). The DNA for the CDR3 is TGTGCCTGGAGAATAGGGTACGAGCAGTACTTC. Amino acid sequence: CAWRIGYEQYF.

The rearrangement joins TRBV6-5 to TRBJ2-3, with no clear D. V dropped 6 bases and J dropped 4 bases, with 5 bases sitting between them. The CDR3 consists of 11 residues. Germline-derived CDR1 and CDR2 are MNHEY and SVGAGI. As DNA, the CDR3 is TGTGCCAGCAGACGGGCAGATACGCAGTATTTT. Its translation is CASRRADTQYF.

With regard to this clone: This sample includes further DNA sequences coding for the same CDR3. The chain recombines TRBV7-9 with TRBJ1-1; perhaps TRBD1 as D (5 bases). Germline values: CDR1 SEHNR, CDR2 FQNEAQ (reference sequence). V gave up 0 bases and J gave up 0 bases, with 8 bases separating them. The CDR3 has 15 residues. The DNA of the CDR3 is TGTGCCAGCAGCTTAGCCGGGACGGTGAACACTGAAGCTTTCTTT. It is translated as CASSLAGTVNTEAFF.